These 9 T cell receptor beta chains were all obtained from the same sample, sequenced in a study of a mutant IDH1 vaccine in newly diagnosed glioma. No antigen is known for these receptors. Regarding time point: week 35, safety follow-up. Each vaccine dose was 300 ug of mutant IDH1 20-mer peptide, with topical imiquimod. Here immunoSEQ multiplex PCR was the method, and the copy in TCRdb shows in-frame clones only, minus some. The profile covers about 50,000 clones, with about 92% appearing a single time and 2% to 2.5% taken by the ten largest. The sequences come from PBMCs, collected from a glioma patient whose treatment included an IDH1 peptide vaccine. All receptors come from a man aged 50 or older with glioma.

This clone was picked up one time. The chain combines TRBV14 with TRBJ2-7; D possibly uses TRBD1 or TRBD2 (6 bases each). V lost 4 bases and J 2 bases, leaving 15 bases between the germline ends. Germline V CDR1 and CDR2: SGHDN, FVKESK. This CDR3 has 15 residues. The CDR3, as DNA: TGTGCCAGCAGCCCACTGGAGGGGGTAACCTACGAGCAGTACTTC. Protein sequence: CASSPLEGVTYEQYF. The entire variable domain, with the rest obtained from reference TRBV14 and TRBJ2-7, is as follows: EAGVTQFPSHSVIEKGQTVTLRCDPISGHDNLYWYRRVMGKEIKFLLHFVKESKQDESGMPNNRFLAERTGGTYSTLKVQPAELEDSGVYFCASSPLEGVTYEQYFGPGTRLTVT.

The CDR3 sequence: CASRETGPNSPLHF. The CDR3 DNA reads as TGTGCCAGCAGGGAGACAGGGCCAAATTCACCCCTCCACTTT. The J gene is TRBJ1-6, the V gene TRBV28; 7 bases map to TRBD1. Germline V gives CDR1 MDHEN, CDR2 SYDVKM. The CDR3 loop spans 14 amino acids. Trimming cost V 6 bases and J 7 bases; bases outside gene matches: 6.

The CDR3 loop is CAIQRAGDSPLHF. Written as DNA, the CDR3 is TGTGCCATCCAACGCGCCGGGGATTCACCCCTCCACTTT. The chain is built from TRBV10-3 and TRBJ1-6, with D hard to call. Per the germline V gene, CDR1 is ENHRY and CDR2 is SYGVKD. Between the trimmed V and J ends, which lost 8 bases and 8 bases, there was a span of 13 bases. The CDR3 has 13 amino acids.

This chain joins TRBV6-5 and TRBJ1-5, with 9 bases identical to TRBD1. V trimming: 6 bases; J trimming: 1 base; junction bases outside the gene matches: 4. CDR1 MNHEY and CDR2 SVGAGI come from the germline V gene. This CDR3 is 15 amino acids long. CDR3 sequence: CASRDRGPSNQPQHF. Written as DNA, the CDR3 is TGTGCCAGCAGGGACAGGGGTCCGAGCAATCAGCCCCAGCATTTT.

V usage is TRBV9 and J usage is TRBJ2-1; 8 nucleotides line up with TRBD1. The ends lost 4 bases at V and 1 base at J; junction bases unmatched: 7. Germline CDR1 is SGDLS and CDR2 is YYNGEE. The CDR3 length is 16 residues. CDR3 sequence reads: CASSLQGTGSYNEQFF. The CDR3 region has the DNA TGTGCCAGCAGCCTTCAGGGGACAGGATCCTACAATGAGCAGTTCTTC. Full variable domain (remainder filled in from reference TRBV9 and TRBJ2-1): DSGVTQTPKHLITATGQRVTLRCSPRSGDLSVYWYQQSLDQGLQFLIQYYNGEERAKGNILERFSAQQFPDLHSELNLSSLELGDSALYFCASSLQGTGSYNEQFFGPGTRLTVL.

V and J are TRBV5-1 and TRBJ2-2; D is ambiguous. This CDR3 has 14 residues. Between the trimmed V and J ends, which lost 1 base and 1 base, there was a span of 5 bases. CDR1 is SGHRS and CDR2 is YFSETQ in the germline V gene. The CDR3 region is CASSLLGNTGELFF. In DNA form, the CDR3 reads TGCGCCAGCAGCTTGCTTGGGAACACCGGGGAGCTGTTTTTT.

The chain couples TRBV10-2 to TRBJ1-3, with TRBD1 as a possible D gene (5 bases). There are 15 residues in the CDR3. V shed 8 bases and J shed 4 bases, with 18 bases lying between them. Germline assignment: CDR1 WSHSY and CDR2 SAAADI. CDR3 coding DNA: TGCGCCAGCTACGCCGGGACCTTTTTCGGAAACACCATATATTTT. Protein: CASYAGTFFGNTIYF.

This chain links TRBV6-4 with TRBJ2-7; TRBD1 agrees at 7 bases. This CDR3 has 14 residues. From germline, CDR1 is MRHNA and CDR2 SNTAGT. V trimming: 4 bases; J trimming: 6 bases; junction bases outside the gene matches: 9. CDR3 protein: CASSVGTDLSEQYF. As DNA, the CDR3 is TGTGCCAGCAGTGTTGGGACAGACCTTTCCGAGCAGTACTTC.

The chain employs TRBV2 and TRBJ2-5; D possibly matches TRBD1 or TRBD2 (7 bases each). Trimming stripped 7 bases from V and 7 bases from J, with 22 bases between. CDR1 and CDR2 (germline): SNHLY, FYNNEI. The CDR3 is made up of 15 amino acids. The CDR3 spells CASTSRDSGDRTQYF. The CDR3, as DNA: TGTGCCAGCACCTCTCGGGACAGCGGGGATAGGACCCAGTACTTC.